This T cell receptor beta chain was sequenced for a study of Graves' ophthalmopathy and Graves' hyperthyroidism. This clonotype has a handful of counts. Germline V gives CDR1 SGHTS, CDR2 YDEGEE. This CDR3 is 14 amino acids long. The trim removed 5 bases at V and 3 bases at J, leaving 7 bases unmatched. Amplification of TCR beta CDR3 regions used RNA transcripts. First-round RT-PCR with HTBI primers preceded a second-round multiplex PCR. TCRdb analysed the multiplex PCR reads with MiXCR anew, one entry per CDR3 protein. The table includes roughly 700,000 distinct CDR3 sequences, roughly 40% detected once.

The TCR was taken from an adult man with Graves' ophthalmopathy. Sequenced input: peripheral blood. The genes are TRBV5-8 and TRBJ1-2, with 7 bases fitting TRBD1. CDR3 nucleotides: TGTGCCAGCAGGCCCACGGGGACAGACTATGGCTACACCTTC. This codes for CASRPTGTDYGYTF.